This TCR beta chain came from a study of T cells after yellow fever vaccination. As for the study in general: Any fraction with a low cell number was prepared using SMART-Seq v4 Ultra Low Input.

This clonotype was observed a few times. Its antigen is currently unknown. TCRdb used MiXCR to reprocess the 5' RACE reads, holding one entry per CDR3 protein. The top ten hold roughly a sixth of the sample, which has a few hundred thousand distinct CDR3 sequences, around a sixth seen once. Regarding the study as a whole: Weaker, the secondary response peaked sooner, at day 5 versus 15. Just a small share of clonotypes turned up in the CD4 compartment as well as the CD8 compartment.

This CDR3 is built from 16 residues. Trimming took off 0 bases at V and 1 base at J, with 9 bases between the two ends. In germline, CDR1 is LGHNA, CDR2 YSLEER. The sequences come from PBMCs, collected about 5 days after the first yellow fever vaccination. V usage is TRBV4-3 and J usage is TRBJ2-2; D uncertain. This TCR was sampled from a man in his late teens or twenties who received the YFV17D yellow fever vaccine. The CDR3: CASSQEYLGNTGELFF. CDR3 DNA sequence: TGCGCCAGCAGCCAAGAATATTTGGGGAACACCGGGGAGCTGTTTTTT.